This entry lists 3 T cell receptor beta chains sequenced from one sample in a study of blood T cell repertoires in COVID-19. Measured with immunoSEQ multiplex PCR; TCRdb has only the in-frame clones, and not every one. The sample lists around 120,000 clones; 85% to 90% were seen once. What was sequenced was peripheral blood. Source of these receptors: a woman aged 60-70 years with COVID-19, enrolled during active disease.

The CDR3: CASSESTNSPLHF. In DNA form, the CDR3 reads TGCGCCAGCAGTGAGTCCACAAATTCACCCCTCCACTTT. V and J are TRBV10-2 and TRBJ1-6; D uncertain. Germline V gives CDR1 WSHSY, CDR2 SAAADI. Deletions cut 0 bases from V and 7 bases from J, with 4 bases between. CDR3 length: 13 residues.

The CDR3 loop is CASGQGKDTQYF. DNA for the CDR3: TGTGCCAGCGGACAGGGAAAAGATACGCAGTATTTT. The V call is TRBV6-5, the J call TRBJ2-3; the match to TRBD1 covers 8 bases. This CDR3 spans 12 amino acids. In germline, CDR1 is MNHEY, CDR2 SVGAGI. Losses at the gene ends were 8 bases for V and 5 bases for J; bases not matched to a gene: 3.

J is TRBJ1-1 and V is TRBV6-1; 7 bases are a match to TRBD1. Germline values: CDR1 MNHNS, CDR2 SASEGT. J was trimmed by 5 bases and V by 2 bases; bases with no gene match: 8. This CDR3 comprises 15 residues. CDR3 region: CASSEIQGVGTEAFF. In DNA, the CDR3 is TGTGCCAGCAGTGAAATCCAGGGGGTTGGGACTGAAGCTTTCTTT.